The entry below gives a single TCR beta chain sequence along with its context. The sample is drawn from a study of control samples from healthy donors and cancer patients. TCRdb's table, derived via immunoSEQ multiplex PCR, lists solely in-frame clones and lacks some. The sample yields some 74,000 clones, about 88% seen once. The V gene's germline CDR1 is SGHTA and CDR2 FQGNSA. The ends were cut back, 8 bases at V and 1 base at J, with 11 bases in the middle. The CDR3 is 13 residues long. V and J are TRBV7-2 and TRBJ1-1, with D unresolved. The sequence was collected from a woman aged 45 to 65 in good health. Sample: blood. The CDR3 nucleotides are TGTGCCAGCGGTGATTCCCCGAACACTGAAGCTTTCTTT. Its protein product is CASGDSPNTEAFF.